Below, 2 T cell receptor beta chains from the same sample are listed, as sequenced in a study of neurological immune-mediated disorders. TCRdb used MiXCR to reprocess the 5' RACE reads, holding one entry per CDR3 protein. The sample has 55,000 to 75,000 distinct CDR3 sequences, 9.5% to 15% seen once; the top ten hold roughly a tenth. The sequencing sample was made of PBMCs. These receptors all come from a woman aged 60 to 75 with HTLV-1-associated myelopathy (HAM/TSP).

Worth noting for this clonotype: At one end, the junction sequence differs from germline, possibly due to a read error. The rearrangement links TRBV28 to TRBJ2-2, with TRBD2 as a possible D gene (6 bases). The CDR3 loop spans 15 amino acids. Looked up from germline, CDR1 is MDHEN and CDR2 is SYDVKM. The CDR3 loop is CASSFGGAYTGEMFF. The CDR3, as DNA: TGTGCCAGCAGTTTCGGAGGGGCGTACACCGGGGAGATGTTTTTT.

This clonotype was detected ten times or more. The rearrangement links TRBV5-1 to TRBJ2-1; D ambiguous. V lost 1 base to trimming and J lost 1 base, with 9 bases between them. Germline V gives CDR1 SGHRS, CDR2 YFSETQ. The CDR3 totals 15 residues. As DNA, the CDR3 is TGCGCCAGCAGCTTGTCACGTATTTCCTACAATGAGCAGTTCTTC. It encodes CASSLSRISYNEQFF. The entire variable domain, with the rest obtained from reference TRBV5-1 and TRBJ2-1, is as follows: KAGVTQTPRYLIKTRGQQVTLSCSPISGHRSVSWYQQTPGQGLQFLFEYFSETQRNKGNFPGRFSGRQFSNSRSEMNVSTLELGDSALYLCASSLSRISYNEQFFGPGTRLTVL.